The clone carrying this T cell receptor beta chain came up many times. What it binds is not known. This related bone marrow graft donor gave peripheral blood on the day of marrow donation. This specimen belongs to a study of T cells after posttransplantation cyclophosphamide. General study points: Donor-recipient repertoire similarity was low at 1-2 months, rising over year one.

Looked up from germline, CDR1 is SGHAT and CDR2 is FQDESV (reference sequence). Trimming took off 5 bases at V and 3 bases at J, with 14 bases between the two ends. The CDR3 loop spans 16 amino acids. Libraries were prepared by immunoSEQ multiplex PCR; TCRdb keeps only in-frame clonotypes and omits some of them. Captured here are roughly 40,000 clones, none seen once; the top ten comprise approximately 4.9%. The TCR comes from a woman aged 45-65 years in good health and a related stem cell transplant donor. The sample was PBMCs. The genes are TRBV11-1 and TRBJ1-6, with D unresolved. The CDR3 DNA reads TGTGCCAGCAGCCCTCAAGAGGGCGGCTATAATTCACCCCTCCACTTT. Encoded protein: CASSPQEGGYNSPLHF.